This T cell receptor beta chain came from a study of radiotherapy plus CTLA-4 blockade in lung cancer. Looking at the study overall: An objective response was seen in 15% to 20% of patients, and disease control in about 30%. Study-level findings and limits: Early clonal dynamics of blood T cells, together with interferon-beta, were reported as the best response predictor. Clones of tumor-derived TCRs expanded in blood after radiotherapy plus ipilimumab.

Produced via immunoSEQ multiplex PCR; TCRdb's table is partial and in-frame only. The data contain fewer than 150,000 clones, just under 80% of them singletons. Points on this clone: Its antigen is currently unknown.

The receptor was derived from a human donor with non-small cell lung cancer who had a partial response to radiotherapy plus ipilimumab. The sequencing here drew on peripheral blood, taken from a patient treated with radiotherapy plus ipilimumab.

This chain's CDR3 is CASSQTGGGNTEAFF. The CDR3 DNA sequence: TGTGCCAGCAGCCAAACAGGGGGGGGGAACACTGAAGCTTTCTTT. This chain links TRBV5-6 with TRBJ1-1; 8 nucleotides line up with TRBD1. Unmatched junction bases numbered 6, after V lost 4 bases and J lost 1 base. The CDR3 sequence is 15 residues long. The germline V gene has CDR1 SGHDT and CDR2 YYEEEE. Combining the CDR3 with reference TRBV5-6 and TRBJ1-1 gives the whole variable domain DAGVTQSPTHLIKTRGQQVTLRCSPKSGHDTVSWYQQALGQGPQFIFQYYEEEERQRGNFPDRFSGHQFPNYSSELNVNALLLGDSALYLCASSQTGGGNTEAFFGQGTRLTVV.